A selection of T cell receptor beta chains follows, all from one sample in a study of blood T cells in healthy people across ages. TCRdb fed the 5' RACE reads into MiXCR, producing one record per CDR3 protein. Of 780,000 or so distinct CDR3 sequences in the sample, 56% were seen once. Sequenced material: blood. These receptors originate from a man aged 40-50 years in good health. The CDR3 runs from the conserved cysteine through the conserved F or W. The order of the fields is V gene, J gene, clone size, D gene, CDR3 DNA, CDR3 protein. A D gene is named only where the DNA matches it firmly. The listing skips clone size in some rows; elsewhere it reads once, few, many or a size class.

V gene: TRBV13
J gene: TRBJ2-1
clone size: NA
D gene: TRBD2
CDR3 DNA: TGTGCCAGCAGCTTCCCGAGCGGGAGAGCCAACAATGAGCAGTTCTTC
CDR3 protein: CASSFPSGRANNEQFF

V gene: TRBV6-1
J gene: TRBJ2-7
clone size: NA
D gene: TRBD2
CDR3 DNA: TGTGCCCACGGGAGGGGCCCCTCTACCTACGAGCAGTACTTC
CDR3 protein: CAHGRGPSTYEQYF

V gene: TRBV12-3/TRBV12-4
J gene: TRBJ2-3
clone size: NA
D gene: TRBD2
CDR3 DNA: TGTGCCAGCAGTGGACTAGCGGGAGTACGGGATACGCAGTATTTT
CDR3 protein: CASSGLAGVRDTQYF

V gene: TRBV27
J gene: TRBJ2-5
clone size: NA
D gene: NA
CDR3 DNA: TGTGCCAGCAGCCGCCAAACCGCGACGGGGGCCGGGGCCCAGTACTTC
CDR3 protein: CASSRQTATGAGAQYF

V gene: TRBV5-1
J gene: TRBJ2-2
clone size: NA
D gene: NA
CDR3 DNA: TGTGCCAGCAGTTTAGTAGGTTCCGGGGAGCTGTTTTTT
CDR3 protein: CASSLVGSGELFF

V gene: TRBV12-3/TRBV12-4
J gene: TRBJ2-1
clone size: NA
D gene: TRBD2
CDR3 DNA: TGTGCCAGCAGTACTTTTTGGGGGGAGGGTGAGCAGTTCTTC
CDR3 protein: CASSTFWGEGEQFF

V gene: TRBV5-4
J gene: TRBJ2-2
clone size: NA
D gene: TRBD1
CDR3 DNA: TGTGCCAGCAGCTATCCGGGACAGGGGGACACCGGGGAGCTGTTTTTT
CDR3 protein: CASSYPGQGDTGELFF

V gene: TRBV24-1
J gene: TRBJ2-2
clone size: NA
D gene: NA
CDR3 DNA: TGTGCCACCAGTGACAGACCCTCCACCGGGGAGCTGTTTTTT
CDR3 protein: CATSDRPSTGELFF

V gene: TRBV29-1
J gene: TRBJ1-1
clone size: NA
D gene: NA
CDR3 DNA: TGCAGCGTTGTATACAGCACTGAAGCTTTCTTT
CDR3 protein: CSVVYSTEAFF

V gene: TRBV7-3
J gene: TRBJ1-1
clone size: NA
D gene: TRBD1
CDR3 DNA: TGTGCCAGCAGTAACAACGGACAGGTCACTGAAGCTTTCTTT
CDR3 protein: CASSNNGQVTEAFF

V gene: TRBV12-3/TRBV12-4
J gene: TRBJ2-3
clone size: NA
D gene: NA
CDR3 DNA: TGTGCCAGCAGAATACACACAGATACGCAGTATTTT
CDR3 protein: CASRIHTDTQYF

V gene: TRBV28
J gene: TRBJ1-1
clone size: NA
D gene: NA
CDR3 DNA: TGTGCCAGCAATGTTCGAGGAGGGGCTTTCTTT
CDR3 protein: CASNVRGGAFF

V gene: TRBV28
J gene: TRBJ2-3
clone size: few
D gene: TRBD2
CDR3 DNA: TGTGCCAGCAGCCATCCGGGACTAGCGGGAGGCACAGATACGCAGTATTTT
CDR3 protein: CASSHPGLAGGTDTQYF

V gene: TRBV6-6
J gene: TRBJ2-5
clone size: few
D gene: NA
CDR3 DNA: TGTGCCAGCAGAAACCGAGGAGAGACCCAGTACTTC
CDR3 protein: CASRNRGETQYF

V gene: TRBV7-6
J gene: TRBJ2-3
clone size: NA
D gene: TRBD2
CDR3 DNA: TGTGCCAGCAGCTTACGTAGGCGGGAGTATAGAACAGATACGCAGTATTTT
CDR3 protein: CASSLRRREYRTDTQYF

V gene: TRBV7-3
J gene: TRBJ2-1
clone size: NA
D gene: TRBD2
CDR3 DNA: TGTGCCAGCAGGTCCCGGGAGGGGATAGATGAGCAGTTCTTC
CDR3 protein: CASRSREGIDEQFF